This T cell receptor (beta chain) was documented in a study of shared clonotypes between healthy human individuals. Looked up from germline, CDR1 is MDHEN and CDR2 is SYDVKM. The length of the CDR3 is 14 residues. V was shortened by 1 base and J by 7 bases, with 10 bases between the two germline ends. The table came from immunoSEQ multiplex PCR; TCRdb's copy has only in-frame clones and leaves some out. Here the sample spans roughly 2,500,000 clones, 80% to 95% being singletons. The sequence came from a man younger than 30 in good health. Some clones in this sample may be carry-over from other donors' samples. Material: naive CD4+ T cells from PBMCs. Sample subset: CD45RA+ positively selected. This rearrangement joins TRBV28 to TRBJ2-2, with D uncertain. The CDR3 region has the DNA TGTGCCAGCAGTTTATCAGGCTTTAACGGGGAGCTGTTTTTT. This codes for CASSLSGFNGELFF.